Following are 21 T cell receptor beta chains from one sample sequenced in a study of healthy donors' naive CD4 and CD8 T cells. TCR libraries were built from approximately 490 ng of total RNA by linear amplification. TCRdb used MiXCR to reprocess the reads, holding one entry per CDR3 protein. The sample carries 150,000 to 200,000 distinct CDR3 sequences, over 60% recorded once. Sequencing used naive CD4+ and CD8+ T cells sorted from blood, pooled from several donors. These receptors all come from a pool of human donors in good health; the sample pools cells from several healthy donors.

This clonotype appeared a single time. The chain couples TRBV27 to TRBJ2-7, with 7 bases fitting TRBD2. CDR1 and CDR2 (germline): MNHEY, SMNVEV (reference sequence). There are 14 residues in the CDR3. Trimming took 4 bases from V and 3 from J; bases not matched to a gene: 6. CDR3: CASSSPASGYEQYF. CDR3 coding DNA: TGTGCCAGCAGTTCCCCTGCTAGCGGCTACGAGCAGTACTTC.

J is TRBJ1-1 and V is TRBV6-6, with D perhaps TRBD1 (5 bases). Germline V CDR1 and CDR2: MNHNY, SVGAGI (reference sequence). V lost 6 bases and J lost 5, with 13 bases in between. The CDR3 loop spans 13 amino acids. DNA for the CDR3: TGTGCCAGCAGAAAGGACACCGGAACTGAAGCTTTCTTT. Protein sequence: CASRKDTGTEAFF.

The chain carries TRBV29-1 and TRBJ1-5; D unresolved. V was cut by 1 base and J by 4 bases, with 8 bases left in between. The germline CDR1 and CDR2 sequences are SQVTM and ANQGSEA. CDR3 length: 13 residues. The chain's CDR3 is CSVEVASNQPQHF. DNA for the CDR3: TGCAGCGTTGAAGTCGCTAGTAATCAGCCCCAGCATTTT.

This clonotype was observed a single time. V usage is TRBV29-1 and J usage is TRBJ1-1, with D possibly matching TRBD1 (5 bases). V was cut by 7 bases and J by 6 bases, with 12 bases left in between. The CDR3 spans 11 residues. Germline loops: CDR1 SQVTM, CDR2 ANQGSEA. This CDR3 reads CSDRDGAEAFF. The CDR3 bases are TGCAGCGACCGGGACGGGGCTGAAGCTTTCTTT. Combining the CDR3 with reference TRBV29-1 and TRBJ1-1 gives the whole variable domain SAVISQKPSRDICQRGTSLTIQCQVDSQVTMMFWYRQQPGQSLTLIATANQGSEATYESGFVIDKFPISRPNLTFSTLTVSNMSPEDSSIYLCSDRDGAEAFFGQGTRLTVV.

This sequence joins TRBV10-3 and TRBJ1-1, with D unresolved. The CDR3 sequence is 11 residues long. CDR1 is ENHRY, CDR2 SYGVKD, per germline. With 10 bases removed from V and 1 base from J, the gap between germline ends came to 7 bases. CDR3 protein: CASGTNTEAFF. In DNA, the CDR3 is TGTGCCAGCGGCACGAACACTGAAGCTTTCTTT.

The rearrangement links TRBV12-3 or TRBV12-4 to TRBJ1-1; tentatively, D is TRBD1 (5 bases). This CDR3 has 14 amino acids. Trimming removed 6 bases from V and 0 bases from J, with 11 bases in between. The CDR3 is CASRAGRLNTEAFF. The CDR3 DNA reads TGTGCCAGCAGAGCGGGACGGTTGAACACTGAAGCTTTCTTT.

The CDR3 loop is CASSLQRPPGNTIYF. The CDR3 DNA reads as TGTGCCAGCAGTTTACAACGACCGCCCGGAAACACCATATATTTT. The rearrangement uses TRBV6-2 or TRBV6-3 and TRBJ1-3; D not resolved. The CDR3 spans 15 residues. Per germline, CDR1 MNHEY and CDR2 SVGEGT. V lost 4 bases, J lost 4 bases, and 14 bases lay in between.

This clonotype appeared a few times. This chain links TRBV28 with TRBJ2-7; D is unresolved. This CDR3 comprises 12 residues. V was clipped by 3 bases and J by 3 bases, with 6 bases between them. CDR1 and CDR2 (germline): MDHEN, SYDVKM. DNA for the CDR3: TGTGCCAGCAGTTTGGGTGACTACGAGCAGTACTTC. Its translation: CASSLGDYEQYF.

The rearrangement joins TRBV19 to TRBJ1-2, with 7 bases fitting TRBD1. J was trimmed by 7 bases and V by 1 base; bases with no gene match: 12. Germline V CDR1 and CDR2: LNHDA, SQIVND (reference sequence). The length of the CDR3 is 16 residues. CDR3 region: CASSIARQGGAAGYTF. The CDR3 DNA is TGTGCCAGTAGTATAGCCCGACAGGGAGGGGCTGCTGGCTACACCTTC.

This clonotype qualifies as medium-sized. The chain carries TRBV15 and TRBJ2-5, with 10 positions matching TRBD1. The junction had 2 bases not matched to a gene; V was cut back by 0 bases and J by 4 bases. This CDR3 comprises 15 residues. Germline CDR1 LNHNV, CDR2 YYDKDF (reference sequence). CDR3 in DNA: TGTGCCACCAGCAGAGAGGGACAGGGGATAGAGACCCAGTACTTC. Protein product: CATSREGQGIETQYF.

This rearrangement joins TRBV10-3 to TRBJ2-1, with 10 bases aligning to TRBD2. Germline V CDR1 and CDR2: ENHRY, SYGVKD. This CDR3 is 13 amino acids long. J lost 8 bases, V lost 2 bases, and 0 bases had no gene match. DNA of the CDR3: TGTGCCATCAGTGAGACTAGCGGGGATGAGCAGTTCTTC. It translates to CAISETSGDEQFF.

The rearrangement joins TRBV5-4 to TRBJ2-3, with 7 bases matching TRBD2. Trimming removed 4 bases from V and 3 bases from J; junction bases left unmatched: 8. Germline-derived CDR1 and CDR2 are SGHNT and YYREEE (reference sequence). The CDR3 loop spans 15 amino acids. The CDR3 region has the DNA TGTGCCAGCAGCACCGCGGGGGTTGGAACAGATACGCAGTATTTT. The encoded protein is CASSTAGVGTDTQYF.

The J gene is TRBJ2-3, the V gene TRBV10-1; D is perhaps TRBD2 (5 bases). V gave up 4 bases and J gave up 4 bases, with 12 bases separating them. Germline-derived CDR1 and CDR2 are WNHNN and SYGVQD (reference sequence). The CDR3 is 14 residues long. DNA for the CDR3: TGCGCCAGCAGTGGAGGTCTGCGGGCAGATACGCAGTATTTT. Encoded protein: CASSGGLRADTQYF.

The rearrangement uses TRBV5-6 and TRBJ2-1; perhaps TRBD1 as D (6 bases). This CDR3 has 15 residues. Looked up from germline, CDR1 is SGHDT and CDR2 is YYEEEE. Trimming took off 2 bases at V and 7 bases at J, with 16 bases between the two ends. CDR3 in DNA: TGTGCCAGCAGCTTACAGGGAGACGACATTAATGAGCAGTTCTTC. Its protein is CASSLQGDDINEQFF.

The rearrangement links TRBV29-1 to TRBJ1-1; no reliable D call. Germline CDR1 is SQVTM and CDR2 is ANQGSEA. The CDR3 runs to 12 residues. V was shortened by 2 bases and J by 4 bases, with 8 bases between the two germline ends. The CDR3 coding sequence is TGCAGCGTTGAAACACAGTTCACTGAAGCTTTCTTT. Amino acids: CSVETQFTEAFF.

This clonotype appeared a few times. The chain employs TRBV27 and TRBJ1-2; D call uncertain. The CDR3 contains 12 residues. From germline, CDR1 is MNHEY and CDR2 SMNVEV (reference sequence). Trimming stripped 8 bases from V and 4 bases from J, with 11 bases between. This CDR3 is CASGEFGYGYTF. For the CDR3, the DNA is TGTGCCAGCGGGGAGTTCGGCTATGGCTACACCTTC.

CDR3 residues: CASRTGFPRHQPQHF. The CDR3 DNA sequence: TGTGCCAGCAGGACAGGGTTCCCGAGGCATCAGCCCCAGCATTTT. The rearrangement links TRBV6-2 or TRBV6-3 to TRBJ1-5; 7 bases agree with TRBD1. The germline V gene encodes CDR1 MNHEY and CDR2 SVGEGT. The length of the CDR3 is 15 residues. The V segment lost 6 bases and the J segment 5 bases; nucleotides outside the gene matches: 10.

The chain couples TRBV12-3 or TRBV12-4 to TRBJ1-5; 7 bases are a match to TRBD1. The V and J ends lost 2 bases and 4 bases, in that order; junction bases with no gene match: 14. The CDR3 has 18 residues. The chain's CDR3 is CASSLSLRPGQQNQPQHF. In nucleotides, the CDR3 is TGTGCCAGCAGTTTAAGCCTCAGACCGGGACAGCAAAATCAGCCCCAGCATTTT.

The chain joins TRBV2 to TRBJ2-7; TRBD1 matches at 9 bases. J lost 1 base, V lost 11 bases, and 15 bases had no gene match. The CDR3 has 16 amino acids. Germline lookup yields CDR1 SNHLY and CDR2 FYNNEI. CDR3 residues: CALLLGTGGPSYEQYF. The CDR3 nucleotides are TGTGCCCTCCTACTTGGAACAGGGGGCCCATCCTACGAGCAGTACTTC.

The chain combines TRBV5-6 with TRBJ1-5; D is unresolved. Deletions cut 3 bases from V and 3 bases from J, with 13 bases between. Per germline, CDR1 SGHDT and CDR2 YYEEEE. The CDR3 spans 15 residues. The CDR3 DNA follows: TGTGCCAGCAGCTCGGGGAGCTTGACCAATCAGCCCCAGCATTTT. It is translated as CASSSGSLTNQPQHF.

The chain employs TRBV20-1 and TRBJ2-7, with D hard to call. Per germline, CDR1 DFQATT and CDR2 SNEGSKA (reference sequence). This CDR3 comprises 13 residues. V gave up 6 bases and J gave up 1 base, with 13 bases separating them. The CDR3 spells CSASLTPSYEQYF. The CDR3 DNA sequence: TGCAGTGCCTCCTTAACGCCATCCTACGAGCAGTACTTC.